One and the same sample provided the 29 T cell receptor beta chains below, sequenced in a study of blood T cell repertoires in COVID-19. The table came from immunoSEQ multiplex PCR; TCRdb's copy has only in-frame clones and leaves some out. The sample carries some 21,000 clones, roughly 75% recorded once. Sequencing was done on a sample of peripheral blood. The origin of the receptors is a man between 60 and 75 years old with active COVID-19.

V is TRBV6-5 and J is TRBJ2-5; D not certain. The CDR3 loop spans 11 amino acids. Germline values: CDR1 MNHEY, CDR2 SVGAGI. V gave up 0 bases and J gave up 8 bases, with 4 bases separating them. CDR3 sequence reads: CASSYSATQYF. The CDR3 DNA follows: TGTGCCAGCAGTTACTCGGCCACCCAGTACTTC.

The CDR3 sequence: CASSWDPGTGAGYTF. CDR3 nucleotides: TGTGCCAGCAGCTGGGACCCCGGGACAGGTGCTGGCTACACCTTC. This chain uses TRBV5-4 with TRBJ1-2; 8 nucleotides match TRBD1. Germline lookup yields CDR1 SGHNT and CDR2 YYREEE (reference sequence). This CDR3 spans 15 amino acids. V shed 3 bases, J shed 7 bases, and the junction held 11 bases outside the gene matches. The whole variable domain, filled in from reference TRBV5-4 and TRBJ1-2, reads ETGVTQSPTHLIKTRGQQVTLRCSSQSGHNTVSWYQQALGQGPQFIFQYYREEENGRGNFPPRFSGLQFPNYSSELNVNALELDDSALYLCASSWDPGTGAGYTFGSGTRLTVV.

The rearrangement uses TRBV11-3 and TRBJ2-7; 8 positions agree with TRBD2. V trimming: 10 bases; J trimming: 6 bases; junction bases outside the gene matches: 14. The CDR3 spans 14 residues. Germline V gene lookup returns CDR1 SGHNT and CDR2 YENEEA. The CDR3 here is CAIFIRAGALEQYF. The CDR3 bases are TGTGCCATCTTCATTCGAGCGGGAGCGCTCGAGCAGTACTTC.

In its sample, this clone was seen a few times. The V call is TRBV27, the J call TRBJ2-1, with D unclear. Trimming cost V 3 bases and J 2 bases, with 14 bases left between them. This CDR3 has 16 residues. Germline CDR1 is MNHEY and CDR2 is SMNVEV (reference sequence). In nucleotides, the CDR3 is TGTGCCAGCAGTTTTCAGGATGGCAGAGCCTACAATGAGCAGTTCTTC. This codes for CASSFQDGRAYNEQFF.

The CDR3 loop reads CATSDFLSGTDTQYF. The CDR3 nucleotides read TGTGCCACCAGTGATTTCTTGAGCGGCACAGATACGCAGTATTTT. V gene TRBV24-1 combines with J gene TRBJ2-3; D gene uncertain. This CDR3 comprises 15 residues. Trimming took off 1 base at V and 1 base at J, with 8 bases between the two ends. Germline assignment: CDR1 KGHDR and CDR2 SFDVKD.

Worth noting for this clone: A read error may produce the germline difference seen at one junction end. The rearrangement joins TRBV7-9 to TRBJ2-3, with D uncertain. There are 9 residues in the CDR3. CDR1 and CDR2 (germline): SEHNR, FQNEAQ (reference sequence). The CDR3 spells CASSRALSF. The CDR3 DNA is TGTGCCAGCAGCCGAGCCCTGTCTTTT.

The chain combines TRBV27 with TRBJ2-7, with TRBD2 as a possible D gene (5 bases). The germline V and J ends were trimmed by 7 bases and 2 bases, with 18 bases remaining between them. The length of the CDR3 is 15 residues. Germline CDR1 is MNHEY and CDR2 is SMNVEV (reference sequence). CDR3 amino acids: CASTPIGSPPYEQYF. The CDR3 DNA sequence: TGTGCCAGCACCCCGATAGGGAGCCCCCCCTACGAGCAGTACTTC.

V gene TRBV6-6 combines with J gene TRBJ1-3; 7 bases are a match to TRBD1. CDR3 size: 15 residues. Per germline, CDR1 MNHNY and CDR2 SVGAGI (reference sequence). Trimming took 2 bases from V and 0 from J; bases not matched to a gene: 1. The CDR3 protein is CASSYDRASGNTIYF. The CDR3 DNA follows: TGTGCCAGCAGTTACGACAGGGCCTCTGGAAACACCATATATTTT.

This clone was seen only once. The genes are TRBV11-3 and TRBJ2-3; TRBD2 matches 12 bases. The CDR3 consists of 15 residues. Losses at the gene ends were 5 bases for V and 5 bases for J; bases not matched to a gene: 5. Germline CDR1 is SGHNT and CDR2 is YENEEA. DNA for the CDR3: TGTGCCAGCAGCCCCGAGGGACTAGCGGGAGATACGCAGTATTTT. This gives the protein CASSPEGLAGDTQYF.

The V call is TRBV19, the J call TRBJ2-1, with TRBD2 matching over 10 bases. V trimming: 4 bases; J trimming: 3 bases; junction bases outside the gene matches: 12. This CDR3 is 18 amino acids long. CDR1 is LNHDA and CDR2 is SQIVND in the germline V gene (reference sequence). The DNA for the CDR3 is TGTGCCAGTAGTAGATTTGGCTCCGGGACTAGCGACTACAATGAGCAGTTCTTC. This translates into CASSRFGSGTSDYNEQFF.

This clone was seen a single time. This sequence joins TRBV11-2 and TRBJ2-3, with TRBD2 identical over 10 bases. The CDR3 consists of 17 residues. Germline lookup yields CDR1 SGHAT and CDR2 FQNNGV. V gave up 0 bases and J gave up 2 bases; unmatched junction bases: 5. The CDR3 coding sequence is TGTGCCAGCAGCTTAGACGGAGCGGGAGGGCCCACAGATACGCAGTATTTT. Amino acid sequence: CASSLDGAGGPTDTQYF.

The chain has TRBV25-1 and TRBJ1-1, with D possibly matching TRBD1 (5 bases). V was clipped by 7 bases and J by 2 bases, with 20 bases between them. The CDR3 is 16 residues long. Germline V gene lookup returns CDR1 MGHDK and CDR2 SYGVNS. The chain's CDR3 is CASNTAGGRANTEAFF. In nucleotides, the CDR3 is TGTGCCAGCAACACAGCGGGTGGCAGGGCAAACACTGAAGCTTTCTTT.

The V gene is TRBV7-8, the J gene TRBJ1-6; 7 bases line up with TRBD1. The V segment lost 6 bases and the J segment 7 bases; nucleotides outside the gene matches: 9. Germline V gives CDR1 SGHVS, CDR2 FQNEAQ. The CDR3 runs 15 residues. The CDR3 region has the DNA TGTGCCAGCAGACCCCAGGGGGTAGAAAATTCACCCCTCCACTTT. Translated, it gives CASRPQGVENSPLHF.

This clone was seen more than once but under ten times. V usage is TRBV15 and J usage is TRBJ2-2, with a possible D match to TRBD2 (5 bases). Germline CDR1 LNHNV, CDR2 YYDKDF (reference sequence). V was pared by 1 base and J by 6 bases, with 6 bases between. The CDR3 loop spans 13 amino acids. The CDR3 protein is CATSRASSGELFF. DNA for the CDR3: TGTGCCACCAGCAGAGCTAGCTCCGGGGAGCTGTTTTTT. Together with reference TRBV15 and TRBJ2-2, the CDR3 gives the full variable domain: DAMVIQNPRYQVTQFGKPVTLSCSQTLNHNVMYWYQQKSSQAPKLLFHYYDKDFNNEADTPDNFQSRRPNTSFCFLDIRSPGLGDTAMYLCATSRASSGELFFGEGSRLTVL.

V gene TRBV27 combines with J gene TRBJ2-1, with TRBD2 matching 8 bases. This CDR3 comprises 17 residues. V was clipped by 4 bases and J by 4 bases; unmatched bases: 12. CDR1 and CDR2 from the germline V gene are MNHEY and SMNVEV (reference sequence). The CDR3 here is CASSSIRAGGAYNEQFF. CDR3 bases: TGTGCCAGCAGTTCTATTCGGGCGGGAGGCGCGTACAATGAGCAGTTCTTC.

V usage is TRBV28 and J usage is TRBJ1-1; TRBD1 is a possible D gene (5 bases). The V gene lost 3 bases and the J gene lost 1 base, with 9 bases spanning the gap. The V gene's germline CDR1 is MDHEN and CDR2 SYDVKM. This CDR3 has 14 amino acids. The DNA of the CDR3 is TGTGCCAGCAGTTTCGGGGGTGGGAACACTGAAGCTTTCTTT. It yields the protein CASSFGGGNTEAFF.

J is TRBJ2-7 and V is TRBV28, with 11 bases identical to TRBD1. Per germline, CDR1 MDHEN and CDR2 SYDVKM. The CDR3 is 14 amino acids. V lost 6 bases to trimming and J lost 6 bases; unmatched junction nucleotides: 7. The CDR3 DNA reads TGTGCCAGCAGGAGTGGACAGGGGGCGGGCGAGCAGTACTTC. It translates to CASRSGQGAGEQYF.

This chain links TRBV9 with TRBJ2-2, with unresolved D. CDR1 and CDR2 from the germline V gene are SGDLS and YYNGEE. The CDR3 runs to 16 residues. The V gene lost 0 bases and the J gene lost 1 base, with 10 bases spanning the gap. CDR3 residues: CASSVGPILNTGELFF. CDR3 nucleotides: TGTGCCAGCAGCGTAGGTCCTATCTTGAACACCGGGGAGCTGTTTTTT.

This clone appeared once. V gene TRBV18 combines with J gene TRBJ2-1; 8 bases match TRBD2. The J segment lost 0 bases and the V segment lost 3 bases, leaving 1 base of the junction unmatched. The CDR3 spans 15 residues. Germline V gene lookup returns CDR1 KGHSH and CDR2 LQKENI. The CDR3: CASSPSGSSYNEQFF. The CDR3 nucleotides are TGTGCCAGCTCACCGAGCGGGAGCTCCTACAATGAGCAGTTCTTC.

This chain links TRBV11-2 with TRBJ2-3; 8 bases match TRBD2. Trimming removed 3 bases from V and 6 bases from J; junction bases left unmatched: 17. The CDR3 sequence is 18 residues long. Germline CDR1 reads SGHAT; CDR2 reads FQNNGV. The CDR3 protein is CASSFRTRAGAPGDTQYF. CDR3 bases: TGTGCCAGCAGCTTCCGCACTAGAGCGGGAGCCCCCGGCGATACGCAGTATTTT.

This clone is classed as medium-sized (0.01 to 0.1%). Other DNA sequences in this sample translate to the same CDR3. This chain uses TRBV7-6 with TRBJ2-1; 7 positions agree with TRBD2. With V trimmed by 0 bases and J by 7 bases, 0 bases remained unmatched. Germline CDR1 reads SGHVS; CDR2 reads FNYEAQ. This CDR3 comprises 13 residues. Here the CDR3 reads CASSLAGGNEQFF. The CDR3 coding sequence is TGTGCCAGCAGCTTAGCGGGAGGGAATGAGCAGTTCTTC.

This clone was picked up a small number of times. The rearrangement uses TRBV4-2 and TRBJ2-7; no clear D gene. V lost 0 bases and J 4 bases, leaving 4 bases between the germline ends. Germline V CDR1 and CDR2: LGHNA, YNFKEQ. The CDR3 runs 12 residues. The CDR3 nucleotides read TGTGCCAGCAGCCAAGATTCATACGAGCAGTACTTC. It specifies CASSQDSYEQYF.

V gene TRBV28 combines with J gene TRBJ1-1; tentative D call: TRBD1 (6 bases). CDR3 length: 15 residues. V lost 3 bases and J lost 3, with 14 bases in between. CDR1 and CDR2 (germline): MDHEN, SYDVKM. The CDR3 region has the DNA TGTGCCAGCAGTTTGGACATGGGGGCCTACACTGAAGCTTTCTTT. As protein: CASSLDMGAYTEAFF.

The rearrangement uses TRBV5-4 and TRBJ2-3; TRBD1 matches 8 bases. This CDR3 contains 15 residues. The germline gives CDR1 SGHNT, CDR2 YYREEE (reference sequence). V shed 2 bases and J 4 bases; nucleotides not matched to a gene: 6. In nucleotides, the CDR3 is TGTGCCAGCAGCTTCGGACAGGGTAGGGCAGATACGCAGTATTTT. This codes for CASSFGQGRADTQYF.

V and J are TRBV4-3 and TRBJ2-3; 9 bases map to TRBD2. The CDR3 runs 17 residues. Losses at the gene ends were 0 bases for V and 8 bases for J; bases not matched to a gene: 12. Germline-derived CDR1 and CDR2 are LGHNA and YSLEER. CDR3 protein: CASSQDGDSGRGGTQYF. CDR3 coding DNA: TGCGCCAGCAGCCAAGATGGGGATAGCGGGAGAGGGGGTACGCAGTATTTT.

The chain carries TRBV6-1 and TRBJ2-7; 8 bases are shared with TRBD2. The CDR3 loop spans 15 amino acids. Trimming cost V 2 bases and J 5 bases; bases outside gene matches: 8. CDR1 is MNHNS and CDR2 is SASEGT in the germline V gene. The CDR3 region has the DNA TGTGCCAGCAGTGAAACGTCCGGGACTAGGAACGAGCAGTACTTC. It yields the protein CASSETSGTRNEQYF.

In this sample, this clone turned up once. The chain couples TRBV28 to TRBJ1-4; unclear D gene. The CDR3 length is 14 residues. Trimming removed 3 bases from V and 0 bases from J, with 5 bases in between. The germline CDR1 and CDR2 sequences are MDHEN and SYDVKM. The CDR3 here is CASSLSATNEKLFF. In nucleotides, the CDR3 is TGTGCCAGCAGTTTGTCTGCAACTAATGAAAAACTGTTTTTT. The entire variable domain, with the rest obtained from reference TRBV28 and TRBJ1-4, is as follows: DVKVTQSSRYLVKRTGEKVFLECVQDMDHENMFWYRQDPGLGLRLIYFSYDVKMKEKGDIPEGYSVSREKKERFSLILESASTNQTSMYLCASSLSATNEKLFFGSGTQLSVL.

The J gene is TRBJ2-5, the V gene TRBV11-2; 8 bases match TRBD1. The CDR3 spans 14 residues. In germline, CDR1 is SGHAT, CDR2 FQNNGV. After removal of 5 bases from V and 7 bases from J, the junction contained 9 bases not matched to a gene. The CDR3 DNA sequence: TGTGCCAGCAGCATGACAGGGGAGTCCAGGACCCAGTACTTC. Translated: CASSMTGESRTQYF.

The CDR3 DNA is TGTGCCAGCAGCTTAGGGACTAGCGGGGCCCCCACAGATACGCAGTATTTT. This codes for CASSLGTSGAPTDTQYF. The chain employs TRBV7-6 and TRBJ2-3, with TRBD2 identical over 12 bases. CDR1 SGHVS and CDR2 FNYEAQ come from the germline V gene. The CDR3 contains 17 residues. J gave up 2 bases and V 1 base, and 4 bases lay outside the gene matches.